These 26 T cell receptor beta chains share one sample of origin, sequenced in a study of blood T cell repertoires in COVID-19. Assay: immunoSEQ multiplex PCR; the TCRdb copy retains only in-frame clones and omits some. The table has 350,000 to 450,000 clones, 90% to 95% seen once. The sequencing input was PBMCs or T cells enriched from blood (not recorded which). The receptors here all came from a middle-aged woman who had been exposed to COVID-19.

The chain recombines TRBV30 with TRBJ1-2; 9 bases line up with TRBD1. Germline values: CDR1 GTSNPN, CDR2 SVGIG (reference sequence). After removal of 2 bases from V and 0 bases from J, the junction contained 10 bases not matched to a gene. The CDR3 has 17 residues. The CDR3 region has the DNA TGTGCCTGGAGTCCTGGGACAGGGCGACTACCTAACTATGGCTACACCTTC. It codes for CAWSPGTGRLPNYGYTF.

CDR3 loop: CASSSRQGNYGYTF. The DNA for the CDR3 is TGTGCCAGCAGCTCAAGACAGGGAAACTATGGCTACACCTTC. The rearrangement joins TRBV7-9 to TRBJ1-2; 7 nucleotides align to TRBD1. This CDR3 comprises 14 residues. CDR1 and CDR2 (germline): SEHNR, FQNEAQ (reference sequence). Trimming cost V 4 bases and J 2 bases; bases outside gene matches: 4.

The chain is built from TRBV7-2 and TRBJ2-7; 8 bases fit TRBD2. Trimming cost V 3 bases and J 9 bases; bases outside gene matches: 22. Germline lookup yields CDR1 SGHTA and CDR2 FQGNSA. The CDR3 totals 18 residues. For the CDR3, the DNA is TGTGCCAGCAGCTTCCTGAGCGGACTAGCTAATATCGGCGACGGGCAGTACTTC. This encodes CASSFLSGLANIGDGQYF.

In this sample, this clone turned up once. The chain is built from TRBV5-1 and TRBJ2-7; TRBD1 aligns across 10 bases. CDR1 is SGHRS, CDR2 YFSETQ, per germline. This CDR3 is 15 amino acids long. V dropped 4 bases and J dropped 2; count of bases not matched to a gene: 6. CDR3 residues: CASSPETGGPYEQYF. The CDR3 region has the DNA TGCGCCAGCAGCCCCGAGACAGGGGGCCCCTACGAGCAGTACTTC.

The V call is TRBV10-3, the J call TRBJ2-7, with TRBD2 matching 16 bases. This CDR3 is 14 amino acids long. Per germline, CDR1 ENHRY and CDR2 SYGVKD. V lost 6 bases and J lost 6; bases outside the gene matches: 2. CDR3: CAISGTSGGAEQYF. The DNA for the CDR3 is TGTGCCATCAGCGGGACTAGCGGGGGGGCCGAGCAGTACTTC.

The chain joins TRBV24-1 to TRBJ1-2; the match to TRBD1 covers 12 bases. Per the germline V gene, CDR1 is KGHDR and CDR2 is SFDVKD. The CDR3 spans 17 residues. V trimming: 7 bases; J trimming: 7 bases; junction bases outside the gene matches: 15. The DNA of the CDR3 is TGTGCCACCAGCAGAGATGGGACAGGGGGCAATGCAGGTGGCTACACCTTC. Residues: CATSRDGTGGNAGGYTF.

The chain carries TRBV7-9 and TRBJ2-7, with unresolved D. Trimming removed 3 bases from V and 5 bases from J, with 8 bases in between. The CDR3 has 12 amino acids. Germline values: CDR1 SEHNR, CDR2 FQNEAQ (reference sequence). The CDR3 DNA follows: TGTGCCAGCAGCTTCCCAGTGAACGAGCAGTACTTC. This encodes CASSFPVNEQYF.

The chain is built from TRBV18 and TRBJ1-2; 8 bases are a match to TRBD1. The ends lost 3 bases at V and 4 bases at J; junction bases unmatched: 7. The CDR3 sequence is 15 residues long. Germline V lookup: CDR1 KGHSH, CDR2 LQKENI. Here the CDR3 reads CASSPPDRDGYGYTF. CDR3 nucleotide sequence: TGTGCCAGCTCACCCCCGGACAGGGATGGCTATGGCTACACCTTC.

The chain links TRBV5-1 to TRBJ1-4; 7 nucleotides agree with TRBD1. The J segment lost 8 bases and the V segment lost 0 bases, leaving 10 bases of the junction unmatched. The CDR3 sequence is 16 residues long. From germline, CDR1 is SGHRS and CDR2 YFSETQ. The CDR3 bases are TGCGCCAGCAGCTTGGGGTCAGGGGGTCGACTAGAAAAACTGTTTTTT. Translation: CASSLGSGGRLEKLFF.

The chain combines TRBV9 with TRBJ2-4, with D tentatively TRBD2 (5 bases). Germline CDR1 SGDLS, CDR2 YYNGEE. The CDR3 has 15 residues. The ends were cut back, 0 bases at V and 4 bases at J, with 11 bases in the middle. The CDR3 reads CASSVDGSSKNIQYF. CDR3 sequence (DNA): TGTGCCAGCAGCGTAGATGGGAGTAGTAAAAACATTCAGTACTTC. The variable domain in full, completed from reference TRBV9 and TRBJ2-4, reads DSGVTQTPKHLITATGQRVTLRCSPRSGDLSVYWYQQSLDQGLQFLIQYYNGEERAKGNILERFSAQQFPDLHSELNLSSLELGDSALYFCASSVDGSSKNIQYFGAGTRLSVL.

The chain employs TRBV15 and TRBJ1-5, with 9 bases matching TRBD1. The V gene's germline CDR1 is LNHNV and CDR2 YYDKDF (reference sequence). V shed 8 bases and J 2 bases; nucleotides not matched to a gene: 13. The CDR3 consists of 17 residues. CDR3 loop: CATGGQGSGLGNQPQHF. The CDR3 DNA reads TGTGCCACCGGTGGACAGGGGTCTGGTCTGGGCAATCAGCCCCAGCATTTT.

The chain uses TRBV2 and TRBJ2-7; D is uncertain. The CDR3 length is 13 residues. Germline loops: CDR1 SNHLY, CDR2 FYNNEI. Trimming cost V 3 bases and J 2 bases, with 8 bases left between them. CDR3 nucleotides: TGTGCCAGCAGTGAGGGCAGAACCTACGAGCAGTACTTC. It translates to CASSEGRTYEQYF.

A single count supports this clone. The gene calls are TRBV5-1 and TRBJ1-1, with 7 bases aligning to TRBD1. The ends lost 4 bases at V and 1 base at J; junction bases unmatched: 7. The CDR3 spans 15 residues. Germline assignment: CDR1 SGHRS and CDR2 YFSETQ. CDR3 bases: TGCGCCAGCAGCCCGACAGGGTTTTCGAACACTGAAGCTTTCTTT. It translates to CASSPTGFSNTEAFF.

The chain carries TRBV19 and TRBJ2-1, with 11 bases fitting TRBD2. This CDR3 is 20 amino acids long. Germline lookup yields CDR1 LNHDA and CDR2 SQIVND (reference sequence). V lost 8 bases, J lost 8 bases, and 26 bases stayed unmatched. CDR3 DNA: TGTGCCAGTCAATGGTCCCGTAAAGTGCCCCTAGCGGGAGGCGGTGATGAGCAGTTCTTC. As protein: CASQWSRKVPLAGGGDEQFF.

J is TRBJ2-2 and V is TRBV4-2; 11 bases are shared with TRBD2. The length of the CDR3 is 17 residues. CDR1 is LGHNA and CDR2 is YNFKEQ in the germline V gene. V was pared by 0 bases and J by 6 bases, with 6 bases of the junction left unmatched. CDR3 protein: CASSQDKLAGGAGELFF. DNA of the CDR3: TGTGCCAGCAGCCAAGATAAGCTAGCGGGAGGAGCCGGGGAGCTGTTTTTT.

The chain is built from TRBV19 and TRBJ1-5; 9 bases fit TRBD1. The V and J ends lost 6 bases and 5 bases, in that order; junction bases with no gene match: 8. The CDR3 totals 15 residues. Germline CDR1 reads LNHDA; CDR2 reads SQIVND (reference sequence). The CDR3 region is CASRQQGADYQPQHF. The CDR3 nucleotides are TGTGCCAGTAGACAACAGGGGGCGGATTATCAGCCCCAGCATTTT. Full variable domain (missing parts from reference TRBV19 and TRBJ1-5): DGGITQSPKYLFRKEGQNVTLSCEQNLNHDAMYWYRQDPGQGLRLIYYSQIVNDFQKGDIAEGYSVSREKKESFPLTVTSAQKNPTAFYLCASRQQGADYQPQHFGDGTRLSIL.

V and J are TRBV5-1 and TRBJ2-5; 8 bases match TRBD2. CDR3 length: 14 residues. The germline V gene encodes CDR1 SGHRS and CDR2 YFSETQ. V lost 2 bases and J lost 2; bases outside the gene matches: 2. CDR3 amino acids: CASSFPGGQETQYF. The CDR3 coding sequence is TGCGCCAGCAGCTTTCCGGGGGGGCAAGAGACCCAGTACTTC.

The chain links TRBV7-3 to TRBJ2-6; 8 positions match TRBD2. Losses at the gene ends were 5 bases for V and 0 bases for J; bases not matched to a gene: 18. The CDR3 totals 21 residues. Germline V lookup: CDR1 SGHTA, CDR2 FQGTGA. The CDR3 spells CASSPYLSPGGRTSGANVLTF. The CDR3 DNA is TGTGCCAGCAGCCCTTATCTCTCCCCGGGGGGGCGTACCTCTGGGGCCAACGTCCTGACTTTC.

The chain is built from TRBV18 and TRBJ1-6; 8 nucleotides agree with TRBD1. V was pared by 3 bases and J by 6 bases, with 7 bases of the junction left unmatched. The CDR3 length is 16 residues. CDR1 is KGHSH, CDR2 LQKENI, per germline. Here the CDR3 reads CASSPKTGAGNSPLHF. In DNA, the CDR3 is TGTGCCAGCTCACCGAAGACAGGGGCAGGTAATTCACCCCTCCACTTT. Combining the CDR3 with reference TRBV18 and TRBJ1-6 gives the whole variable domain NAGVMQNPRHLVRRRGQEARLRCSPMKGHSHVYWYRQLPEEGLKFMVYLQKENIIDESGMPKERFSAEFPKEGPSILRIQQVVRGDSAAYFCASSPKTGAGNSPLHFGNGTRLTVT.

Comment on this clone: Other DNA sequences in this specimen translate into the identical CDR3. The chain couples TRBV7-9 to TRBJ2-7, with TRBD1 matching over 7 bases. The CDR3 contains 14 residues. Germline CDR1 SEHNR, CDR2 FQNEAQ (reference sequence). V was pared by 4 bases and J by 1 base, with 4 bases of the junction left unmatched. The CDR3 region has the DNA TGTGCCAGCAGCTCACAGGGGATTTCCTACGAGCAGTACTTC. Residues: CASSSQGISYEQYF.

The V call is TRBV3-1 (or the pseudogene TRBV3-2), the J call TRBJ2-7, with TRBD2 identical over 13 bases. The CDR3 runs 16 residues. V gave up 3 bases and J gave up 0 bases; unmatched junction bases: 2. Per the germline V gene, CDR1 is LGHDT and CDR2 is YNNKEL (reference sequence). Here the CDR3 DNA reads TGTGCCAGCAGCCAGGGACTAGCGGGGTCCTCCTACGAGCAGTACTTC. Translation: CASSQGLAGSSYEQYF.

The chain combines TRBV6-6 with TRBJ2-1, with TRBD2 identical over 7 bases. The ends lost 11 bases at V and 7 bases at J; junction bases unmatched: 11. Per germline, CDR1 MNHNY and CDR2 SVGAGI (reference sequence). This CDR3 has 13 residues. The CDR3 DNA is TGTGCCGGGAGGGTAGTGGGGGGGAATGAGCAGTTCTTC. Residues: CAGRVVGGNEQFF.

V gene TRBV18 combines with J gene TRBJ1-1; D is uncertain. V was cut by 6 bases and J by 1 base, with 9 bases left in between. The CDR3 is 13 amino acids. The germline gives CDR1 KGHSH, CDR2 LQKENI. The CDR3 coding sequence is TGTGCCAGCTCGCCGAACAGGAACACTGAAGCTTTCTTT. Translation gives CASSPNRNTEAFF.

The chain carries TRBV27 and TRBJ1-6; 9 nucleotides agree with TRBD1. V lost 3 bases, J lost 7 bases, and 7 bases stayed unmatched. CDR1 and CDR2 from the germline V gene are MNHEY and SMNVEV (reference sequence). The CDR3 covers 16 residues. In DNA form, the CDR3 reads TGTGCCAGCAGTTTTCAATTCGACAGGGGGAATTCACCCCTCCACTTT. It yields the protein CASSFQFDRGNSPLHF.

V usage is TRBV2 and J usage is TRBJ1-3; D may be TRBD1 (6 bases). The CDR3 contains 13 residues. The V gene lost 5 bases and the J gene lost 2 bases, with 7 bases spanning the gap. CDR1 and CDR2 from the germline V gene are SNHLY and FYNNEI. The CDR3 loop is CASSPGAGNTIYF. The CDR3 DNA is TGTGCCAGCAGTCCAGGGGCTGGAAACACCATATATTTT.

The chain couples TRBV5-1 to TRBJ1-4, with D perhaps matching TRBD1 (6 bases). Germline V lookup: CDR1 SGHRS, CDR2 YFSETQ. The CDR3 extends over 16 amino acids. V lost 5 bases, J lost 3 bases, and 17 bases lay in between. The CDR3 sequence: CASRDHRQGPNEKLFF. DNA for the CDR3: TGCGCCAGCAGGGACCATAGGCAGGGGCCTAATGAAAAACTGTTTTTT.